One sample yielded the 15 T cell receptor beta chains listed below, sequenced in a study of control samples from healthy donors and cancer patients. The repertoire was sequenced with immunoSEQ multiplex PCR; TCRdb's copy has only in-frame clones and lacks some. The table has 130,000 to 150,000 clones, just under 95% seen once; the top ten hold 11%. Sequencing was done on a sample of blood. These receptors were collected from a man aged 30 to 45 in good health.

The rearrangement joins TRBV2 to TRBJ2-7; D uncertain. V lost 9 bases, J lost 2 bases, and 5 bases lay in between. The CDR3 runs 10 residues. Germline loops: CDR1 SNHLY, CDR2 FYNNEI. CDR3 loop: CASRTYEQYF. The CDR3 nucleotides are TGTGCCAGTCGAACCTACGAGCAGTACTTC.

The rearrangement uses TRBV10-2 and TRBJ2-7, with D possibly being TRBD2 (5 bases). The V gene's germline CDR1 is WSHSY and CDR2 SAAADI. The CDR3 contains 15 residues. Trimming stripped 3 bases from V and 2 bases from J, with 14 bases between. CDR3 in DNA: TGCGCCAGCAGTGACCGGGAACCGGGCCCCTACGAGCAGTACTTC. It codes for CASSDREPGPYEQYF.

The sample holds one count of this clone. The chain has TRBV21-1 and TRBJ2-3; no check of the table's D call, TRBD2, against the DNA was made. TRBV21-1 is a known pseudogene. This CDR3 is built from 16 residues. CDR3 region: CATVGTSGRTTDTQYF. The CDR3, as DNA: TGTGCCACCGTTGGGACTAGCGGGAGGACCACAGATACGCAGTATTTT.

The DNA for the CDR3 is TGTGCCACCAGCAGAGCTCCAACGGGTACAGATACGCAGTATTTT. Its translation is CATSRAPTGTDTQYF. The chain couples TRBV15 to TRBJ2-3; no clear D gene. The CDR3 totals 15 residues. CDR1 and CDR2 from the germline V gene are LNHNV and YYDKDF (reference sequence). V was trimmed by 1 base and J by 3 bases, leaving 11 bases between them.

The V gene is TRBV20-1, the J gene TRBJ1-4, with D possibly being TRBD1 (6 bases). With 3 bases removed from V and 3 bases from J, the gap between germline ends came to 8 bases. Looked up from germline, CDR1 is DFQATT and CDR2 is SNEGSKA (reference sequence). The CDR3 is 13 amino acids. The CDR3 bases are TGCAGTGCTAGTGAGGGGGCTAATGAAAAACTGTTTTTT. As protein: CSASEGANEKLFF.

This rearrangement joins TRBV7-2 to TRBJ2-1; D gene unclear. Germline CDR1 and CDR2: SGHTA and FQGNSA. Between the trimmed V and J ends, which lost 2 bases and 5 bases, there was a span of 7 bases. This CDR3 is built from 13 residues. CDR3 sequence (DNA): TGTGCCAGCAGCTTATCCAGGAACAATGAGCAGTTCTTC. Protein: CASSLSRNNEQFF.

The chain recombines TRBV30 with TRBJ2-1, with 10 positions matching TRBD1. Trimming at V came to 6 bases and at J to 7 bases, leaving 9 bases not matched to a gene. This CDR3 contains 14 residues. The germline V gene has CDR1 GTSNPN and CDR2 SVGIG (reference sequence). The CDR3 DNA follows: TGTGCCTGCAACCGACAGGGGGCCAGGAATGAGCAGTTCTTC. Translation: CACNRQGARNEQFF. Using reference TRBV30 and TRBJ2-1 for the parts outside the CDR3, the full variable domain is SQTIHQWPATLVQPVGSPLSLECTVEGTSNPNLYWYRQAAGRGLQLLFYSVGIGQISSEVPQNLSASRPQDRQFILSSKKLLLSDSGFYLCACNRQGARNEQFFGPGTRLTVL.

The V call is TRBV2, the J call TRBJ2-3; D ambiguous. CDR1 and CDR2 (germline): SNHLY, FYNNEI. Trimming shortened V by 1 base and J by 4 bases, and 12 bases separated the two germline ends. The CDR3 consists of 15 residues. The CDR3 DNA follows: TGTGCCAGCAGTGAAGAGGCTAGACACTCAGATACGCAGTATTTT. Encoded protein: CASSEEARHSDTQYF.

The CDR3 sequence is CSASTGGGGNTIYF. CDR3 sequence (DNA): TGCAGTGCTAGTACCGGGGGCGGTGGAAACACCATATATTTT. The rearrangement joins TRBV20-1 to TRBJ1-3, with D maybe TRBD1 (6 bases). V lost 3 bases to trimming and J lost 3 bases, with 12 bases between them. The length of the CDR3 is 14 residues. Looked up from germline, CDR1 is DFQATT and CDR2 is SNEGSKA (reference sequence).

CDR3: CASSFLSPLDYEQYF. As DNA, the CDR3 is TGTGCCAGCAGCTTCTTGTCCCCGTTGGACTACGAGCAGTACTTC. V gene TRBV5-6 combines with J gene TRBJ2-7, with D unclear. The CDR3 contains 15 residues. Germline V lookup: CDR1 SGHDT, CDR2 YYEEEE. Trimming cost V 2 bases and J 3 bases, with 15 bases left between them.

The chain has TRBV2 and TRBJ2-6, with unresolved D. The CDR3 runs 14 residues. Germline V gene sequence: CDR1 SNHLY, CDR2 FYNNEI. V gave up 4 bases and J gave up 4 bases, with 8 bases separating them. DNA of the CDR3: TGTGCCAGCAGTGTGGGATCGGGGGCCAACGTCCTGACTTTC. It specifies CASSVGSGANVLTF.

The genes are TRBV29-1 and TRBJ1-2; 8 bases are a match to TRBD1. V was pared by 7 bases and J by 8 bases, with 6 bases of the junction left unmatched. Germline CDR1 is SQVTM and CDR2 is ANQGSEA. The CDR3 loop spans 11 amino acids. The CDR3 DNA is TGCAGCGGTCAGGGGGCGCGGGGCTACACCTTC. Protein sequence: CSGQGARGYTF. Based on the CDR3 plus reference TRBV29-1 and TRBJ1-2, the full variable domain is SAVISQKPSRDICQRGTSLTIQCQVDSQVTMMFWYRQQPGQSLTLIATANQGSEATYESGFVIDKFPISRPNLTFSTLTVSNMSPEDSSIYLCSGQGARGYTFGSGTRLTVV.

Written as DNA, the CDR3 is TGTGCCAGCAGTCTCGGGCCGGGGGCACCCCTCCACTTT. Its protein is CASSLGPGAPLHF. The genes are TRBV6-4 and TRBJ1-6, with D tentatively TRBD1 (5 bases). CDR3 length equals 13 residues. Looked up from germline, CDR1 is MRHNA and CDR2 is SNTAGT. Between the trimmed V and J ends, which lost 5 bases and 11 bases, there was a span of 13 bases.

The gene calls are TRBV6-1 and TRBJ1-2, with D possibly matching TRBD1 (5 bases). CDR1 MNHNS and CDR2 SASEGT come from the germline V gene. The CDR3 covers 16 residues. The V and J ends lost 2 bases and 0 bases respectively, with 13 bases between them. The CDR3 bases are TGTGCCAGCAGTGAAAGGAGGGGACGGCCTAACTATGGCTACACCTTC. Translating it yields CASSERRGRPNYGYTF.

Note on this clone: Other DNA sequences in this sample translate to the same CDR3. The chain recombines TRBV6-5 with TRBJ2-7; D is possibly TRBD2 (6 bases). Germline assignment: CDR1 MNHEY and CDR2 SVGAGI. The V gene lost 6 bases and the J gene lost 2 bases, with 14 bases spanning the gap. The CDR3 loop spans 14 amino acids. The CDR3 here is CASRGLPPTYEQYF. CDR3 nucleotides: TGTGCCAGCAGAGGACTACCACCAACCTACGAGCAGTACTTC.